Following are 19 T cell receptor beta chains from one sample sequenced in a study of a mutant IDH1 vaccine in newly diagnosed glioma. This sample's time point: baseline, week 1 (first vaccination visit). The treatment is: pre-vaccination baseline after standard-of-care therapy. The protocol was immunoSEQ multiplex PCR, while the TCRdb copy is restricted to in-frame clones and leaves out a portion. The profile shows about 38,000 clones, roughly 92% of them singletons. Sequenced material: PBMCs, taken from a glioma patient treated with radiotherapy, temozolomide or both. These receptors were taken from a man aged 18 to 29 with glioma.

CDR3 DNA sequence: TGTGCCAGCAGTTTACGGGCGGGGGGGGAGACCCAGTACTTC. It specifies CASSLRAGGETQYF. The chain combines TRBV27 with TRBJ2-5, with 9 bases that match TRBD2. This CDR3 is 14 amino acids long. CDR1 and CDR2 from the germline V gene are MNHEY and SMNVEV (reference sequence). Trimming at V came to 2 bases and at J to 5 bases, leaving 3 bases not matched to a gene.

This chain joins TRBV4-1 and TRBJ2-7, with 7 bases aligning to TRBD2. Germline V gene sequence: CDR1 MGHRA, CDR2 YSYEKL. This CDR3 is built from 14 residues. V was pared by 3 bases and J by 2 bases, with 4 bases of the junction left unmatched. As DNA, the CDR3 is TGCGCCAGCAGCCACCCAGCGGGACCCTACGAGCAGTACTTC. Protein sequence: CASSHPAGPYEQYF.

DNA for the CDR3: TGCGCCAGCAGCTTGGACCAGGGAAACACTGAAGCTTTCTTT. Its protein product is CASSLDQGNTEAFF. The gene calls are TRBV5-1 and TRBJ1-1, with D possibly TRBD1 on 5 matching bases. The germline V gene has CDR1 SGHRS and CDR2 YFSETQ. Trimming removed 0 bases at V and 2 bases at J, with 8 bases between. The CDR3 totals 14 residues.

This chain uses TRBV30 with TRBJ2-7; D possibly corresponds to TRBD1 (7 bases). V lost 4 bases and J lost 7, with 17 bases in between. Germline values: CDR1 GTSNPN, CDR2 SVGIG (reference sequence). The length of the CDR3 is 13 residues. CDR3 sequence reads: CAWKSRGEVEQYF. The CDR3 nucleotides are TGTGCCTGGAAATCCAGGGGGGAAGTAGAGCAGTACTTC. The complete variable domain, with remaining parts taken from reference TRBV30 and TRBJ2-7, reads SQTIHQWPATLVQPVGSPLSLECTVEGTSNPNLYWYRQAAGRGLQLLFYSVGIGQISSEVPQNLSASRPQDRQFILSSKKLLLSDSGFYLCAWKSRGEVEQYFGPGTRLTVT.

This clone was seen only a few times. This chain connects TRBV18 to TRBJ2-4; 9 nucleotides line up with TRBD2. Germline V gives CDR1 KGHSH, CDR2 LQKENI. The CDR3 has 19 residues. V was clipped by 3 bases and J by 3 bases; unmatched bases: 15. The chain's CDR3 is CASSPPNAYGAGGKNIQYF. CDR3 coding DNA: TGTGCCAGCTCACCCCCAAACGCTTATGGAGCGGGGGGCAAAAACATTCAGTACTTC.

The gene calls are TRBV20-1 and TRBJ2-1; D unclear. V dropped 6 bases and J dropped 5 bases, with 8 bases sitting between them. The CDR3 sequence is 11 residues long. CDR1 is DFQATT and CDR2 is SNEGSKA in the germline V gene (reference sequence). The CDR3 protein is CSAAPDNEQFF. CDR3 DNA sequence: TGCAGTGCGGCCCCGGACAATGAGCAGTTCTTC.

The chain employs TRBV20-1 and TRBJ1-4; no firm D call. The V end was cut by 5 bases, the J end by 5 bases, with 6 bases between. The CDR3 contains 11 residues. Germline V gene sequence: CDR1 DFQATT, CDR2 SNEGSKA (reference sequence). The CDR3 sequence is CSARENEKLFF. DNA for the CDR3: TGCAGTGCTCGGGAGAATGAAAAACTGTTTTTT.

This clone was recorded only once. The chain couples TRBV7-9 to TRBJ2-7, with TRBD2 matching 11 bases. Losses at the gene ends were 1 base for V and 2 bases for J; bases not matched to a gene: 4. The germline gives CDR1 SEHNR, CDR2 FQNEAQ (reference sequence). The CDR3 loop spans 16 amino acids. CDR3 bases: TGTGCCAGCAGCTTAGTGGCTAGCGGGAGGACCTACGAGCAGTACTTC. It encodes CASSLVASGRTYEQYF.

The chain employs TRBV5-6 and TRBJ2-5, with D hard to call. The germline V and J ends were trimmed by 0 bases and 2 bases, with 8 bases remaining between them. Germline V gene lookup returns CDR1 SGHDT and CDR2 YYEEEE. The CDR3 is 14 amino acids. CDR3 sequence reads: CASSLVQDQETQYF. CDR3 DNA sequence: TGTGCCAGCAGCTTGGTGCAGGATCAAGAGACCCAGTACTTC.

The rearrangement uses TRBV14 and TRBJ2-2; D is possibly TRBD1 (6 bases). V lost 4 bases and J 5 bases, leaving 17 bases between the germline ends. Germline V lookup: CDR1 SGHDN, CDR2 FVKESK. This CDR3 contains 16 residues. This chain's CDR3 is CASSRIQAQGTGELFF. The CDR3 DNA is TGTGCCAGCAGCCGGATACAGGCCCAGGGGACCGGGGAGCTGTTTTTT.

This chain uses TRBV19 with TRBJ1-1; D unclear. Germline V gives CDR1 LNHDA, CDR2 SQIVND (reference sequence). Trimming took 11 bases from V and 0 from J, leaving 13 bases between them. The CDR3 has 13 residues. The CDR3 coding sequence is TGTGCCTGCCAGCTCGGTGTGAACACTGAAGCTTTCTTT. It specifies CACQLGVNTEAFF.

The chain employs TRBV4-1 and TRBJ1-1; D call uncertain. This CDR3 is 13 amino acids long. The germline V gene has CDR1 MGHRA and CDR2 YSYEKL. V lost 4 bases to trimming and J lost 0 bases, with 6 bases between them. The CDR3 region is CASSPRLNTEAFF. Here the CDR3 DNA reads TGCGCCAGCAGCCCCCGGTTGAACACTGAAGCTTTCTTT.

V usage is TRBV5-5 and J usage is TRBJ1-2; maybe TRBD1 (6 bases). V dropped 3 bases and J dropped 4 bases, with 16 bases sitting between them. The CDR3 loop spans 15 amino acids. CDR1 and CDR2 (germline): SGHKS, YYEKEE (reference sequence). The CDR3 coding sequence is TGTGCCAGCAGCTCCGAGGGGGGACACTTCTATGGCTACACCTTC. Its protein is CASSSEGGHFYGYTF.

V and J are TRBV19 and TRBJ1-1; D not certain. Germline CDR1 and CDR2: LNHDA and SQIVND (reference sequence). The CDR3 runs to 13 residues. V dropped 6 bases and J dropped 1 base, with 9 bases sitting between them. CDR3 DNA sequence: TGTGCCAGTAGAAATCTAAGGAACACTGAAGCTTTCTTT. This sequence encodes CASRNLRNTEAFF.

The V call is TRBV10-3, the J call TRBJ2-7; D remains unclear. Trimming shortened V by 3 bases and J by 7 bases, and 16 bases separated the two germline ends. Germline values: CDR1 ENHRY, CDR2 SYGVKD. The CDR3 extends over 14 amino acids. The chain's CDR3 is CAISDVGTTWEQYF. Written as DNA, the CDR3 is TGTGCCATCAGTGACGTCGGCACGACGTGGGAGCAGTACTTC.

The chain carries TRBV7-2 and TRBJ2-3; D is unresolved. Germline CDR1 and CDR2: SGHTA and FQGNSA. Trimming cost V 4 bases and J 1 base, with 12 bases left between them. CDR3 length equals 15 residues. CDR3 bases: TGTGCCAGCAGCTCCCGGTTAAGAGGCACAGATACGCAGTATTTT. The encoded protein is CASSSRLRGTDTQYF.

This chain links TRBV6-4 with TRBJ2-1; 10 bases are a match to TRBD2. The length of the CDR3 is 14 residues. Unmatched junction bases numbered 1, after V lost 3 bases and J lost 5 bases. Germline values: CDR1 MRHNA, CDR2 SNTAGT. The chain's CDR3 is CASSEAGGHNEQFF. The CDR3 nucleotides read TGTGCCAGCAGTGAAGCGGGAGGGCACAATGAGCAGTTCTTC.

The rearrangement uses TRBV19 and TRBJ1-5, with TRBD1 matching over 8 bases. With V trimmed by 4 bases and J by 2 bases, 1 base remained unmatched. In germline, CDR1 is LNHDA, CDR2 SQIVND (reference sequence). The CDR3 runs 14 residues. CDR3 amino acids: CASSTTGGNQPQHF. The CDR3, as DNA: TGTGCCAGTAGTACGACAGGGGGCAATCAGCCCCAGCATTTT.

The rearrangement joins TRBV7-2 to TRBJ1-1, with D unresolved. The germline CDR1 and CDR2 sequences are SGHTA and FQGNSA. The CDR3 is 14 residues long. Trimming cost V 6 bases and J 0 bases, with 11 bases left between them. This chain's CDR3 is CASRPTQMNTEAFF. CDR3 bases: TGTGCCAGCAGACCCACACAGATGAACACTGAAGCTTTCTTT.